Listed below are T cell receptor beta chains from one sample, sequenced in a study of T-cell reconstitution after alpha-beta-depleted transplantation in children. TCRdb used MiXCR to reprocess the PCR reads, holding one entry per CDR3 protein. There are about 640,000 distinct CDR3 sequences in the sample; 16% occur only once, and around 0.96% lies in the top ten. Sequences were derived from PBMCs from the stem cell graft donor, sampled from the stem cell graft. These receptors were collected from a human donor who donated a stem cell graft to a child with acute myeloid leukemia. CDR3s include the opening cysteine and the closing phenylalanine or tryptophan. The D gene is left open where the match is weak. Rows may omit the clone size; those that give it use once, few, many or a size class.

D gene | clone size | J gene | V gene | CDR3 length | CDR3 DNA | CDR3 protein
- | many | TRBJ1-2 | TRBV12-3/TRBV12-4 | 15 | TGTGCCAGCAGCCGAGGACGCTGGAAGGACTATGGCTACACCTTC | CASSRGRWKDYGYTF
- | many | TRBJ1-1 | TRBV20-1 | 14 | TGCAGTGCTAGAGAGGACAAGATGAACACTGAAGCTTTCTTT | CSAREDKMNTEAFF
- | - | TRBJ2-6 | TRBV6-5 | 15 | TGTGCCAGCAGTTACGGGGGCGCTGGGGCCAACGTCCTGACTTTC | CASSYGGAGANVLTF
- | - | TRBJ2-1 | TRBV7-3 | 16 | TGTGCCAGCAGCTTAAGTCCCGGTTTAAGGGCCAATGAGCAGTTCTTC | CASSLSPGLRANEQFF
- | few | TRBJ1-4 | TRBV20-1 | 13 | TGCAGTGCCGGGGCTTCATTTAATGAAAAACTGTTTTTT | CSAGASFNEKLFF
- | many | TRBJ2-1 | TRBV12-3/TRBV12-4 | 16 | TGTGCCAGCAGATCGACCACGGCTGCTTCCTACAATGAGCAGTTCTTC | CASRSTTAASYNEQFF
TRBD1 | many | TRBJ1-6 | TRBV20-1 | 15 | TGCAGTGCTTTGACCGGGACAGGGGAAAATTCACCCCTCCACTTT | CSALTGTGENSPLHF
- | few | TRBJ1-5 | TRBV12-3/TRBV12-4 | 14 | TGTGCCAGCAGTGTTGACAGGCGCAATCAGCCCCAGCATTTT | CASSVDRRNQPQHF
- | many | TRBJ2-5 | TRBV27 | 13 | TGTGCCAGCAGTTTGACAGAGCAAGAGACCCAGTACTTC | CASSLTEQETQYF
TRBD1 | few | TRBJ1-6 | TRBV20-1 | 16 | TGCAGTGCTAGCCCAAGACGAGGGACAGCTCCAACACCCCTCCACTTT | CSASPRRGTAPTPLHF
TRBD1 | - | TRBJ2-7 | TRBV12-3/TRBV12-4 | 13 | TGTGCCAGCAGTTCGACAGGGCGAGCCGAGCAGTACTTC | CASSSTGRAEQYF
- | few | TRBJ2-1 | TRBV11-1 | 12 | TGTGCCAGCAGCTGGACGATTGATGAGCAGTTCTTC | CASSWTIDEQFF
- | many | TRBJ1-6 | TRBV9 | 15 | TGTGCCAGCAGCGACGGGGGCACCTATAATTCACCCCTCCACTTT | CASSDGGTYNSPLHF
- | - | TRBJ2-5 | TRBV4-2 | 15 | TGTGCCAGCAGCCAAGATCTTGAGACTCAAGAGACCCAGTACTTC | CASSQDLETQETQYF
- | many | TRBJ2-7 | TRBV7-9 | 13 | TGTGCCAGCAGCTTACTCCCGGGGAGGGAGCAGTACTTC | CASSLLPGREQYF
- | many | TRBJ1-2 | TRBV7-2 | 14 | TGTGCCAGCAGCTTGGCCATTCAGGGTGCCGGCTACACCTTC | CASSLAIQGAGYTF
- | few | TRBJ2-1 | TRBV6-6 | 13 | TGTGCCAGCAGCCAAGGACAGATCAATGAGCAGTTCTTC | CASSQGQINEQFF
- | - | TRBJ1-4 | TRBV12-3/TRBV12-4 | 14 | TGTGCCAGCAGCTCTCGGGGGAGGTATGAAAAACTGTTTTTT | CASSSRGRYEKLFF
- | few | TRBJ2-6 | TRBV24-1 | 13 | TGTGCCACCAGGGACTCTGGGGCCAACGTCCTGACTTTC | CATRDSGANVLTF
- | - | TRBJ2-7 | TRBV7-2 | 15 | TGTGCCAGCAGCTTAGACCGGGACCTATACTACGAGCAGTACTTC | CASSLDRDLYYEQYF
TRBD1 | few | TRBJ2-7 | TRBV7-2 | 14 | TGTGCCAGCAGCTTAAGGACAGGGTACTACGAGCAGTACTTC | CASSLRTGYYEQYF
TRBD1 | few | TRBJ1-5 | TRBV24-1 | 15 | TGTGCCACCAGTGATACGGGGACAGGAAATCAGCCCCAGCATTTT | CATSDTGTGNQPQHF
TRBD1 | many | TRBJ1-5 | TRBV20-1 | 12 | TGCAGTGCGCGGGACAGGGGCTTAACCCAGCATTTT | CSARDRGLTQHF
TRBD2 | few | TRBJ2-1 | TRBV4-3 | 16 | TGCGCCAGCAGCTACTTAGCGGGGGGGAGGGACAATGAGCAGTTCTTC | CASSYLAGGRDNEQFF
- | few | TRBJ1-6 | TRBV5-1 | 14 | TGCGCCAGCTCCCCTGGACAGCGAGAACCACCCCTCCACTTT | CASSPGQREPPLHF
- | few | TRBJ2-2 | TRBV5-1 | 14 | TGCGCCAGCAGCTCGATACAAGGTGGCGGGGAGCTGTTTTTT | CASSSIQGGGELFF
- | few | TRBJ1-1 | TRBV18 | 14 | TGTGCCAGCACTCCCTCGGCCCGGAACACTGAAGCTTTCTTT | CASTPSARNTEAFF
TRBD1 | - | TRBJ2-7 | TRBV29-1 | 14 | TGCAGCGTTGGTTTCAGGCAGGGGGCCTACGAGCAGTACTTC | CSVGFRQGAYEQYF
TRBD1 | many | TRBJ1-1 | TRBV6-1 | 15 | TGTGCCAGCAGCCCTCCGGGACAGCCGAACACTGAAGCTTTCTTT | CASSPPGQPNTEAFF
TRBD1 | many | TRBJ2-3 | TRBV20-1 | 15 | TGCAGTGCTAGCCCCGGGACAGGAATCGCAGATACGCAGTATTTT | CSASPGTGIADTQYF
- | - | TRBJ2-7 | TRBV6-5 | 11 | TGTGCCAGCAGGGGGTACTACGAGCAGTACTTC | CASRGYYEQYF
- | many | TRBJ1-1 | TRBV29-1 | 14 | TGCAGCGTTGAAGATCGGACCCAGGGCACTGAAGCTTTCTTT | CSVEDRTQGTEAFF
- | - | TRBJ2-7 | TRBV20-1 | 13 | TGCAGTGCTAGAGATCCCGGGACCGGAGGGGAGTACTTC | CSARDPGTGGEYF